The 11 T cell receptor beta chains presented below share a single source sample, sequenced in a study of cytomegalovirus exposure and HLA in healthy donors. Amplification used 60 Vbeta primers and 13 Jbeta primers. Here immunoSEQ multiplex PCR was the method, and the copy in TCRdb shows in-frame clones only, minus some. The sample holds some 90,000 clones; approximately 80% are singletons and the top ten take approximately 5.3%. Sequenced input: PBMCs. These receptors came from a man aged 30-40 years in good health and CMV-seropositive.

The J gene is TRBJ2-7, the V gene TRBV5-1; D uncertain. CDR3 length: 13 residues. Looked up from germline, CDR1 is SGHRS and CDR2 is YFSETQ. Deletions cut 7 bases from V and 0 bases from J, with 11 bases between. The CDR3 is CASLPTASYEQYV. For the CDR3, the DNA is TGCGCCAGCTTGCCTACAGCCTCCTACGAGCAGTACGTC.

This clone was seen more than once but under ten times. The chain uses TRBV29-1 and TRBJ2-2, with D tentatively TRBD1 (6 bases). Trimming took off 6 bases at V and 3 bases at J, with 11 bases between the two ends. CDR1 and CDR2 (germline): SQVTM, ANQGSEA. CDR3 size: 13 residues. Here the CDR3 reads CSVRDTYTGELFF. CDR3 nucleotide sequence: TGCAGCGTCCGGGACACTTACACCGGGGAGCTGTTTTTT.

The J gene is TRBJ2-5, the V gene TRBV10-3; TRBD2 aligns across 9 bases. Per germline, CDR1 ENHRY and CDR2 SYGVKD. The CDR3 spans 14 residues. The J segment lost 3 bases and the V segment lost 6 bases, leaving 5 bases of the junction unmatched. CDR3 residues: CAIRPGLAEETQYF. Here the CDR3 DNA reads TGTGCCATCAGACCGGGACTAGCCGAAGAGACCCAGTACTTC.

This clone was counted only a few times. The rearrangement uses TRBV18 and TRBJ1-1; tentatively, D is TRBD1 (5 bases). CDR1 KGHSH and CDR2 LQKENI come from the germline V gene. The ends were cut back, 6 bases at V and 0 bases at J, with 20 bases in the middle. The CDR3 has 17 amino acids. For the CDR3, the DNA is TGTGCCAGCTCTCGACAGTCCTCGGCGGGGATGAACACTGAAGCTTTCTTT. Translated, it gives CASSRQSSAGMNTEAFF.

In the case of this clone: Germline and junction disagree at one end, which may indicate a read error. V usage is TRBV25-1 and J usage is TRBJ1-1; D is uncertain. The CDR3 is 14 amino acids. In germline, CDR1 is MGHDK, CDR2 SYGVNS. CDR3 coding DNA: TGTGCCGGCAGTGAAGGCCGCGGGTCGACTGAAGCTTTCTTT. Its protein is CAGSEGRGSTEAFF.

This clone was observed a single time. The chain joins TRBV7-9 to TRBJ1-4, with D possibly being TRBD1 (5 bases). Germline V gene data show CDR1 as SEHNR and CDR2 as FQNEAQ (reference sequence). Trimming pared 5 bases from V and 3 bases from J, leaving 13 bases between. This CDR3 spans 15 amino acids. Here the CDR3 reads CASSPVREANEKLFF. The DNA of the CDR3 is TGTGCCAGCAGCCCCGTCAGGGAGGCTAATGAAAAACTGTTTTTT.

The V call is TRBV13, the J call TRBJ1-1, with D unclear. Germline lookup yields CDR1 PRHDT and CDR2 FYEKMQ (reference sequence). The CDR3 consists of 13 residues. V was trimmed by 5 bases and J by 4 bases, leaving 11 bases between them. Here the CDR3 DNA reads TGTGCCAGCAGCCAAGACTTTCCCACTGAAGCTTTCTTT. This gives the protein CASSQDFPTEAFF.

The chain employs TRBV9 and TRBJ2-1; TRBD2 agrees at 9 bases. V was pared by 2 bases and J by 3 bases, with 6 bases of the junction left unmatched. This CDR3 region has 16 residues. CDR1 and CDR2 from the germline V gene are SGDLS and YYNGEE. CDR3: CASSVGAGGLYNEQFF. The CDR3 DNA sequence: TGTGCCAGCAGCGTTGGAGCGGGAGGCCTCTACAATGAGCAGTTCTTC.

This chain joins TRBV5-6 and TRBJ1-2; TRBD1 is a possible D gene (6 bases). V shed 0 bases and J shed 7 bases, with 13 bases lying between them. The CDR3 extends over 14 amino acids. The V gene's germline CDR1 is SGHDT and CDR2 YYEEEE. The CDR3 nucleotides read TGTGCCAGCAGCTTGGCCGCGGGGGCGGCTGGCTACACCTTC. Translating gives CASSLAAGAAGYTF.

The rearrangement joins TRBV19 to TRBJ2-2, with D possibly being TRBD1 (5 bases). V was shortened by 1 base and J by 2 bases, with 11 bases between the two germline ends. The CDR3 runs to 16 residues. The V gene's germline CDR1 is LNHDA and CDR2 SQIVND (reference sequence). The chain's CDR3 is CASSIARTYNTGELFF. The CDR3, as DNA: TGTGCCAGTAGTATAGCCCGGACATATAACACCGGGGAGCTGTTTTTT.

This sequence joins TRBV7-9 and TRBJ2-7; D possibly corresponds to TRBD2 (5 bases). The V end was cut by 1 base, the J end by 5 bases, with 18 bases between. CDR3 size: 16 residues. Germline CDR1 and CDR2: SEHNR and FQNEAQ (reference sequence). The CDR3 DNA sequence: TGTGCCAGCAGCTTAGGAGGGAGCCTTTACGTCAACGAGCAGTACTTC. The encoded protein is CASSLGGSLYVNEQYF.